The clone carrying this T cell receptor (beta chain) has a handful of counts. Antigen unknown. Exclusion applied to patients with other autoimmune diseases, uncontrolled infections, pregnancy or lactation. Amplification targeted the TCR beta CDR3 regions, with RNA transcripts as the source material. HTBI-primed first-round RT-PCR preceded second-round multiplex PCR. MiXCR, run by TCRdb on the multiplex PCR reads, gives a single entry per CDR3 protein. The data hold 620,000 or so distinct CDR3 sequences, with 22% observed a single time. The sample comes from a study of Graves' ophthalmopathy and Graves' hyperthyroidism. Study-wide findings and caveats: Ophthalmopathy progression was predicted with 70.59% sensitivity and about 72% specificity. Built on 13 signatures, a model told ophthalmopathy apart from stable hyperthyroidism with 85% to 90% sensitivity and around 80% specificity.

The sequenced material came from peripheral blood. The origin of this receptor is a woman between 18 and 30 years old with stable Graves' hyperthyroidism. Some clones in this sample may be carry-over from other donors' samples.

The CDR3 nucleotides are TGCAGTGCTAGAGAATTCTCAGGGAACAATCAGCCCCAGCATTTT. Amino acids: CSAREFSGNNQPQHF. The chain couples TRBV20-1 to TRBJ1-5, with D tentatively TRBD1 (5 bases). V was clipped by 0 bases and J by 3 bases, with 12 bases between them. Germline assignment: CDR1 DFQATT and CDR2 SNEGSKA (reference sequence). The CDR3 runs to 15 residues.